This T cell receptor (beta chain) was sequenced in a study of regulatory T cells in long-lasting Graves disease. Study-level findings and limits: Favoring TRBV28, TRBJ1-2 and TRBJ2-5 was a feature seen in persistent disease.

The table lists this clonotype with a few counts. Its antigen is still unknown. Arm-PCR of CDR3 regions and iRepertoire HTBI primers were the basis on which TCR beta libraries were built. TCRdb reprocessed the multiplex PCR reads via MiXCR and lists one record per CDR3 protein. This sample has 500,000 or so distinct CDR3 sequences, with about a sixth found just once. CDR1 SNHLY and CDR2 FYNNEI come from the germline V gene. The CDR3 loop spans 11 amino acids. The time point denotes: newly diagnosed GD, antithyroid drugs for less than 3 months. The authors made the TCR library using RNA they extracted from PBMCs. From each patient, nine milliliters of peripheral blood was drawn and collected into an EDTA anticoagulant tube. Separately, the same data were catalogued under a study of T cells in Graves' hyperthyroidism and ophthalmopathy. Per that paper: Using the HTBI primer set, a first-round RT-PCR was run on the TCR CDR3. Patients with ophthalmopathy were separated from those with stable hyperthyroidism by a 13 V-J model.

This specimen consisted of peripheral blood mononuclear cells (PBMCs), obtained at new diagnosis, from a patient treated with antithyroid drugs. The chain has TRBV2 and TRBJ2-5, with a tentative D call TRBD1 (6 bases). The sequence came from a man aged 35 to 55 with Graves disease. In DNA form, the CDR3 reads TGTGGGGTGGGGGCCGGAGAGACCCAGTACTTC. Translated, it gives CGVGAGETQYF.